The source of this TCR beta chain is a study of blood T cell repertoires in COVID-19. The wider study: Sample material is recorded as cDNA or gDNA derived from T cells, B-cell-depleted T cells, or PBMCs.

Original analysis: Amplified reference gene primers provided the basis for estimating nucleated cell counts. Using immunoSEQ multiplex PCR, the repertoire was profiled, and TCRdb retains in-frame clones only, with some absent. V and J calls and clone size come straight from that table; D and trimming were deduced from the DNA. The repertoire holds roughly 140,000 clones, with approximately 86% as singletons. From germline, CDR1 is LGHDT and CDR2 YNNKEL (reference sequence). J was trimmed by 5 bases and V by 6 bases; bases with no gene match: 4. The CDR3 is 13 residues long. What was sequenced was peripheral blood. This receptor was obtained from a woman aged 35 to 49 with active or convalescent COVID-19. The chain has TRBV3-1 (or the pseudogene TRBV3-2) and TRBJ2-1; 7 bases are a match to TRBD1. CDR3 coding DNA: TGTGCCAGCAGTGTCGACAGGGACAATGAGCAGTTCTTC. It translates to CASSVDRDNEQFF.